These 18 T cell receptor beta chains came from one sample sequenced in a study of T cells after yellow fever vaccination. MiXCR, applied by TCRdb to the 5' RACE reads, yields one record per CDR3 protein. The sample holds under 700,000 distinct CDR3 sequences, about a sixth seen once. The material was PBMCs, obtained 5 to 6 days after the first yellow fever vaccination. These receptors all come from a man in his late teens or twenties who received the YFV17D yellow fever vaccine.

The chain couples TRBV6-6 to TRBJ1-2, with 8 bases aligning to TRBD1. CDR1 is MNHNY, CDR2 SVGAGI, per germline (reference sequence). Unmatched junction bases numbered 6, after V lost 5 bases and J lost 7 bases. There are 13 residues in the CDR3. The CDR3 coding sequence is TGTGCCAGCAGTAAGGGACAGGTTTTTGGCTACACCTTC. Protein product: CASSKGQVFGYTF.

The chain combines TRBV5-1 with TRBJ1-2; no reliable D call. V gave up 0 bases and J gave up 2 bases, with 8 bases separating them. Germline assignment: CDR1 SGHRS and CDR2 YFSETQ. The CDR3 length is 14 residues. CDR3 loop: CASSLGFENYGYTF. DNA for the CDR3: TGCGCCAGCAGCTTGGGTTTCGAAAACTATGGCTACACCTTC. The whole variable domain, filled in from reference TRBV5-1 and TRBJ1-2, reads KAGVTQTPRYLIKTRGQQVTLSCSPISGHRSVSWYQQTPGQGLQFLFEYFSETQRNKGNFPGRFSGRQFSNSRSEMNVSTLELGDSALYLCASSLGFENYGYTFGSGTRLTVV.

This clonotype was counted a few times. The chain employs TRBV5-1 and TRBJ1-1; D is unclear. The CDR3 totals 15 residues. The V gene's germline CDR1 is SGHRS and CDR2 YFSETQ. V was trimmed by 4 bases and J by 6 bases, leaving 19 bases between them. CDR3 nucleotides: TGCGCCAGCAGCCCCATCCCGGACGTTGGCGCTGAAGCTTTCTTT. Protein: CASSPIPDVGAEAFF.

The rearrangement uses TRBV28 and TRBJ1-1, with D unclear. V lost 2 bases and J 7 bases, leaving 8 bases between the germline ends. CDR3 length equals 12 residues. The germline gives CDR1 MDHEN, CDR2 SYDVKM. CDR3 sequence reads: CASSLQSSEAFF. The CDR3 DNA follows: TGTGCCAGCAGTTTACAGAGCAGTGAAGCTTTCTTT.

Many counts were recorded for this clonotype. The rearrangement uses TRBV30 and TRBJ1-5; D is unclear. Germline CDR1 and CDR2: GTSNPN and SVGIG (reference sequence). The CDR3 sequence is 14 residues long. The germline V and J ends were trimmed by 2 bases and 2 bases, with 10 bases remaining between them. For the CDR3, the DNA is TGTGCCTGGAGTTTGGGATTTGGCAATCAGCCCCAGCATTTT. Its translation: CAWSLGFGNQPQHF.

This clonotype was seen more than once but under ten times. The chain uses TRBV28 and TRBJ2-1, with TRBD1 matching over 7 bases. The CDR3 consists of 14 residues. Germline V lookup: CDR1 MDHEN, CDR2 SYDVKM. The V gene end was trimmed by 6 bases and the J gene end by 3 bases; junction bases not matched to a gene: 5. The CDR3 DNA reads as TGTGCCAGCAGACTGACAGGGTTCTACAATGAGCAGTTCTTC. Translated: CASRLTGFYNEQFF.

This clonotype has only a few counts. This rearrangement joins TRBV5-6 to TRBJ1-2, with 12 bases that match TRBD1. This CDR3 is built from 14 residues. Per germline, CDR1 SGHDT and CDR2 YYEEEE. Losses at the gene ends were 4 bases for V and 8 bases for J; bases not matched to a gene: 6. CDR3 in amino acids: CASSLGQGASGYTF. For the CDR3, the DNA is TGTGCCAGCAGCCTGGGACAGGGGGCTTCGGGCTACACCTTC.

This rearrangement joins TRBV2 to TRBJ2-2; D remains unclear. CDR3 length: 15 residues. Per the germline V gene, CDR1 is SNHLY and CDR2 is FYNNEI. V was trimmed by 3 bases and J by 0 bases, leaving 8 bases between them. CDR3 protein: CASSELRTNTGELFF. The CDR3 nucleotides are TGTGCCAGCAGTGAGTTACGGACGAACACCGGGGAGCTGTTTTTT.

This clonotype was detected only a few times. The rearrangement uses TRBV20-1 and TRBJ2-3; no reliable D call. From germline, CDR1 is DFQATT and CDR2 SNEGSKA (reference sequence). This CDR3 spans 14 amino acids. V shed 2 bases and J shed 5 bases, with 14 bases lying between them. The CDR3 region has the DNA TGCAGTGCTAGATTGGGTAGGCAGGAAGATACGCAGTATTTT. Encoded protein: CSARLGRQEDTQYF.

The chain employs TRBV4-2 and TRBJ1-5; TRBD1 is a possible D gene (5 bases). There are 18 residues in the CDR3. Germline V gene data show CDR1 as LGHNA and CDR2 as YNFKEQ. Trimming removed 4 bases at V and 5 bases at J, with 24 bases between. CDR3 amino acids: CASSPAQAAWNQDQPQHF. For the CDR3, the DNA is TGTGCCAGCAGCCCGGCACAGGCCGCTTGGAATCAAGATCAGCCCCAGCATTTT.

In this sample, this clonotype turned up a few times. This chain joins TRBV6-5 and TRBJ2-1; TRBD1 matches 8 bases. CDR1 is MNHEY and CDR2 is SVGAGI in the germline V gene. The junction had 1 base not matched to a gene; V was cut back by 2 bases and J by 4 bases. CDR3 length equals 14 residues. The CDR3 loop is CASSYRDRYNEQFF. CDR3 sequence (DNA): TGTGCCAGCAGTTACCGGGACAGGTACAATGAGCAGTTCTTC.

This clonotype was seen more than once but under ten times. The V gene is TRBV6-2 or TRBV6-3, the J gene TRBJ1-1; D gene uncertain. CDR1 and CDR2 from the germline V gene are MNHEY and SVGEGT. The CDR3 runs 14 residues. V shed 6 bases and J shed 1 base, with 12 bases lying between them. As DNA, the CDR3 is TGTGCCAGCAGCCCCGGACTGAGGAACACTGAAGCTTTCTTT. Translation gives CASSPGLRNTEAFF.

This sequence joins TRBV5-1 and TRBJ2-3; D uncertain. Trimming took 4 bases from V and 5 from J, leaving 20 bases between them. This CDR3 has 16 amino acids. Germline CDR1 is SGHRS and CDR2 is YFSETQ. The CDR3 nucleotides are TGCGCCAGCAGCCAAAAGGCCGGCGTCTTAGGAGATACGCAGTATTTT. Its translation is CASSQKAGVLGDTQYF.

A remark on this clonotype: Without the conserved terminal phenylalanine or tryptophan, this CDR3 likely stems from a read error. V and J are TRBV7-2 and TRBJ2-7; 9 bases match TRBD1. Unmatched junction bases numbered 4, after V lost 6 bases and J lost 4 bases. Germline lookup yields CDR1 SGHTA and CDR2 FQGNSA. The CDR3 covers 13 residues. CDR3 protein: CASRGTGRYEQYC. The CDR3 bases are TGTGCCAGCAGGGGGACAGGGCGGTACGAGCAGTACTGC.

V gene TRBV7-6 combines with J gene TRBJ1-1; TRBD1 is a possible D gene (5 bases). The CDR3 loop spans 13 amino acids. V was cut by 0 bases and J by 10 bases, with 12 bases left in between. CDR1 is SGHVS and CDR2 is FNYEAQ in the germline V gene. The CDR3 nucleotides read TGTGCCAGCAGCTTAGCGGGCCGGGACGGAGCTTTCTTT. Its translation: CASSLAGRDGAFF.

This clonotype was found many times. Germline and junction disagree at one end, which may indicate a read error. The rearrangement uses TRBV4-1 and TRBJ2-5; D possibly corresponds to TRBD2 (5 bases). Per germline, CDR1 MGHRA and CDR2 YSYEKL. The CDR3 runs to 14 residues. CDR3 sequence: CASSQDREERGFFF. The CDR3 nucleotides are TGCGCCAGCAGCCAAGATCGGGAAGAGAGAGGTTTTTTCTTC.

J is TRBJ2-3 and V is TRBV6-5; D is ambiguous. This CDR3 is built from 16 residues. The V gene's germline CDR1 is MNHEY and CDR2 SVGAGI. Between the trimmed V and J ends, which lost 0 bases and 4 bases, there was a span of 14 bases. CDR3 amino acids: CASSYSIPRFADTQYF. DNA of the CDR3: TGTGCCAGCAGTTACTCGATCCCTAGATTCGCAGATACGCAGTATTTT.

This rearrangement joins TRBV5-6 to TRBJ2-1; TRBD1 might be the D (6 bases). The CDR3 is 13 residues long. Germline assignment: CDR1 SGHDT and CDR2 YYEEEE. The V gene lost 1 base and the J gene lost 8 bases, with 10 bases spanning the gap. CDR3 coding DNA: TGTGCCAGCAGCTTGACAGGGATCGATGAGCAGTTCTTC. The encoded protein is CASSLTGIDEQFF. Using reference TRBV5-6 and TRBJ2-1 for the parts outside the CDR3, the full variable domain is DAGVTQSPTHLIKTRGQQVTLRCSPKSGHDTVSWYQQALGQGPQFIFQYYEEEERQRGNFPDRFSGHQFPNYSSELNVNALLLGDSALYLCASSLTGIDEQFFGPGTRLTVL.